This T cell receptor beta chain was recovered during a study of blood T cell repertoires in COVID-19. Per the authors' pipeline: The assay estimated nucleated cells by amplifying reference gene primers. Data came from immunoSEQ multiplex PCR; TCRdb stores just in-frame clones and leaves some out. V and J calls and clone size are those listed in that table; D and trimming were worked out from the DNA. The data show hundreds of thousands of clones, about nine tenths seen once. Trimming removed 4 bases from V and 0 bases from J, with 13 bases in between. Per the germline V gene, CDR1 is LNHDA and CDR2 is SQIVND (reference sequence). This CDR3 is built from 16 residues.

This chain links TRBV19 with TRBJ1-3; a weak D match, TRBD1 (6 bases). The receptor's source is a man between 18 and 29 years old with active or convalescent COVID-19. The sequenced material came from peripheral blood. The CDR3 here is CASSKPGQPSGNTIYF. The DNA of the CDR3 is TGTGCCAGTAGTAAACCGGGACAACCCTCTGGAAACACCATATATTTT. Full variable domain (missing parts from reference TRBV19 and TRBJ1-3): DGGITQSPKYLFRKEGQNVTLSCEQNLNHDAMYWYRQDPGQGLRLIYYSQIVNDFQKGDIAEGYSVSREKKESFPLTVTSAQKNPTAFYLCASSKPGQPSGNTIYFGEGSWLTVV.